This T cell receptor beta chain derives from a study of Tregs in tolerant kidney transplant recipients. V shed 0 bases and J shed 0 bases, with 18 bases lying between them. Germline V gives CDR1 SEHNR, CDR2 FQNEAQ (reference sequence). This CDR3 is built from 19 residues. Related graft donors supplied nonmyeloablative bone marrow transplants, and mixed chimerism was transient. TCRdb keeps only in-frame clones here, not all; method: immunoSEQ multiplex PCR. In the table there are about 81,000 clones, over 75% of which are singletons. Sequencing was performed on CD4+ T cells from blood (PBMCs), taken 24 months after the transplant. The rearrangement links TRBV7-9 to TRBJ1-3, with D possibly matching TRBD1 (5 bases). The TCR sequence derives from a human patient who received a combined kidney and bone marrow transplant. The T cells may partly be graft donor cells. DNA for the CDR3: TGTGCCAGCAGCTTAGCGGCTTCCAGGACAAGATTCTCTGGAAACACCATATATTTT. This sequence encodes CASSLAASRTRFSGNTIYF.